This T cell receptor (beta chain) was identified during a study of glioma-infiltrating T cells. This clonotype was detected once. The germline V gene has CDR1 MNHEY and CDR2 SVGEGT. Trimming cost V 8 bases and J 7 bases; bases outside gene matches: 8. This CDR3 has 12 amino acids. The iRepertoire nested amplicon-rescue multiplex PCR amplified TCR alpha and beta CDR3s from RNA. For one-step reverse transcription and amplification, about 90-400 ng of tissue mRNA or PBMC total RNA was used. TCRdb re-called the multiplex PCR reads through MiXCR, storing one row per CDR3 protein. The repertoire has approximately 100,000 distinct CDR3 sequences, around 28% of them found once; the top ten carry roughly 45%.

This chain uses TRBV6-2 or TRBV6-3 with TRBJ2-7; 7 bases are shared with TRBD1. The sequence was obtained from a human donor with low-grade glioma or glioblastoma, undergoing nonglioma brain surgery, or in good health (not recorded which). Material: glioma tissue, nonneoplastic brain tissue, or PBMCs (not recorded which). The DNA of the CDR3 is TGTGCCAGCTGGGGACAGTGGCTAGAGCAGTACTTC. Translation: CASWGQWLEQYF.